The next 17 T cell receptor beta chains were all read from a single sample in a study of tumor and adjacent non-tumor tissue in lung cancer. TCRbeta libraries were built with three rounds of nested PCR, modified from ARM-PCR. TCRdb ran MiXCR on the multiplex PCR reads and lists one entry per CDR3 protein. The table has about 110,000 distinct CDR3 sequences, roughly 84% seen once; the top ten hold 22%. The template was RNA from unsorted bulk tissue. Sequencing was done on a sample of lung tumor tissue. These receptors were collected from a man aged 65 to 85 with non-small cell lung cancer.

For this clonotype: One end of the junction fails to match germline, which may point to a read error. The rearrangement links TRBV29-1 to TRBJ2-5; either TRBD1 or TRBD2 may supply D (5 bases each). This CDR3 region has 12 residues. Germline V gene data show CDR1 as SQVTM and CDR2 as ANQGSEA. CDR3 nucleotide sequence: TGCATTGTTGCCGGGGCGGCGGAGACCCAGTACTTT. Translated, it gives CIVAGAAETQYF. Full variable domain (remainder filled in from reference TRBV29-1 and TRBJ2-5): SAVISQKPSRDICQRGTSLTIQCQVDSQVTMMFWYRQQPGQSLTLIATANQGSEATYESGFVIDKFPISRPNLTFSTLTVSNMSPEDSSIYLCIVAGAAETQYFGPGTRLLVL.

The sample holds one count of this clonotype. This may be a read error: a much more frequent sequence differs by one nucleotide. The rearrangement links TRBV5-1 to TRBJ1-1; 9 bases are shared with TRBD1. Looked up from germline, CDR1 is SGHRS and CDR2 is YFSETQ. This CDR3 is built from 20 residues. The DNA for the CDR3 is TGCGCCAGCAGCTCTGGACAGGGGCCTTCCCGACTTCGTTGGAACTCTGAAGCTTTCTTT. Translating it yields CASSSGQGPSRLRWNSEAFF.

The table lists this clonotype with a count of one. The junction does not match germline at one end; this may be a read error. The chain carries TRBV5-6 and TRBJ2-7; TRBD1 aligns across 7 bases. The CDR3 spans 16 residues. Germline loops: CDR1 SGHDT, CDR2 YYEEEE. CDR3: CTSSSSRGNFRYEQYF. The CDR3 nucleotides are TGTACCAGCAGCTCTAGCAGGGGGAACTTTAGGTACGAGCAGTATTTC.

This clonotype was seen once. A much larger clone differs by one base, so this may be a read error. The chain employs TRBV11-2 and TRBJ2-1; no definite D call. Germline V gives CDR1 SGHAT, CDR2 FQNNGV. The CDR3 runs 12 residues. CDR3 sequence: CGSSFLGNEQFF. The CDR3 DNA sequence: TGTGGCAGCAGCTTTCTGGGAAATGAGCAGTTCTTC.

Regarding this clonotype: Its ends do not fully match the called genes, so a read error is possible. The chain links TRBV6-5 to TRBJ1-2; D is unresolved. Germline assignment: CDR1 MNHEY and CDR2 SVGAGI. CDR3 size: 14 residues. CDR3 nucleotide sequence: TGTGCCAGTAGTTACCCTCCCCCCGCGGATAGCTACACCTTC. Its protein is CASSYPPPADSYTF.

Details on this clonotype: At one boundary the junction diverges from the germline segment, which might be a read error. V usage is TRBV6-2 or TRBV6-3 and J usage is TRBJ2-5; 9 bases map to TRBD2. Germline lookup yields CDR1 MNHEY and CDR2 SVGEGT. This CDR3 contains 20 residues. The CDR3 DNA reads TGTGCCAGCAGTTCCATCAGGCTAGCGGGATCCGAACCCAAAACAGAGACACAGTACTTC. It translates to CASSSIRLAGSEPKTETQYF.

Details on this clonotype: The conserved final phenylalanine or tryptophan is absent from the CDR3, which likely points to a read error. The chain employs TRBV12-3 or TRBV12-4 and TRBJ2-5, with D maybe TRBD1 (6 bases). The CDR3 totals 14 residues. The CDR3 DNA reads TGTGGTAGCAGTTTTAGGGACATACAAGAGACCCAGTACCTC. It yields the protein CGSSFRDIQETQYL.

As for this clonotype: At one end, the junction sequence differs from germline, possibly due to a read error. The chain combines TRBV6-5 with TRBJ1-2; possibly TRBD1 for D (5 bases). CDR3 length: 13 amino acids. Germline CDR1 MNHEY, CDR2 SVGAGI. The CDR3 spells CTSSYTGEYAYTF. Written as DNA, the CDR3 is TGTACCAGCAGTTACACAGGAGAATATGCCTACACCTTC.

About this clonotype: One junction end does not reproduce the germline sequence, and a read error may be involved. The chain carries TRBV11-3 and TRBJ1-1; D uncertain. CDR3 length equals 16 residues. Germline CDR1 and CDR2: SGHNT and YENEEA. CDR3 residues: CPSSLFSTRMNTEAFF. The CDR3 DNA follows: TGTCCCAGTAGCTTATTCAGCACCAGGATGAACACTGAAGCTTTCTTT.

With regard to this clonotype: A clone one base away is much larger, so this may be a read error. This chain uses TRBV6-1 with TRBJ2-7; maybe TRBD2 (5 bases). The CDR3 length is 14 residues. Germline CDR1 reads MNHNS; CDR2 reads SASEGT. Between the trimmed V and J ends, which lost 4 bases and 6 bases, there was a span of 16 bases. CDR3 nucleotide sequence: TGTGCCAGCAGTGCCGGGGATCCCGCCTTCGAGCAGTACTTC. Translated: CASSAGDPAFEQYF.

Turning to this clonotype: Germline is not matched at one junction end, which may reflect a read error. The chain recombines TRBV10-1 with TRBJ1-2, with D perhaps TRBD1 (5 bases). The CDR3 consists of 15 residues. Germline loops: CDR1 WNHNN, CDR2 SYGVQD (reference sequence). Written as DNA, the CDR3 is TGTGCCAGCTGTGAGTCTACAGGCCAACCCTATGGCTACACCTTC. It encodes CASCESTGQPYGYTF.

As for this clonotype: A read error may account for a junction end that differs from germline. The rearrangement uses TRBV12-3 or TRBV12-4 and TRBJ2-3; 8 bases are shared with TRBD1. The CDR3 is made up of 14 amino acids. The CDR3 here is CASGYRQGTDMQYF. The CDR3, as DNA: TGTGCCAGCGGCTACAGACAGGGGACAGATATGCAGTATTTT.

Remarks on this clonotype: Since the CDR3 does not end with the conserved phenylalanine or tryptophan, this likely comes from a read error. This chain connects TRBV12-5 to TRBJ1-2; weak D call: TRBD1 (6 bases). CDR1 and CDR2 from the germline V gene are LGHNT and FRNRAP. The V end was cut by 6 bases, the J end by 7 bases, with 15 bases between. This CDR3 comprises 13 residues. Written as DNA, the CDR3 is TGTGCTAGTGGCCGCACTGACAGGACTGGCTACACCATC. It encodes CASGRTDRTGYTI.

This clonotype has a count of ten or more. A much larger clone is a single base away; this may be a read error. This chain joins TRBV12-3 or TRBV12-4 and TRBJ1-2; 9 bases agree with TRBD1. The CDR3 contains 16 residues. The CDR3 bases are TGTGCCGGCAGTCCGGGACAGGGCTATTCAGGCTATGGCTACACCTTC. It specifies CAGSPGQGYSGYGYTF.

V usage is TRBV6-1 and J usage is TRBJ2-3; the match to TRBD2 covers 12 bases. The V gene end was trimmed by 5 bases and the J gene end by 3 bases; junction bases not matched to a gene: 3. CDR3 size: 15 residues. Germline loops: CDR1 MNHNS, CDR2 SASEGT. Here the CDR3 reads CASSLTSGSTDTQYF. CDR3 in DNA: TGTGCCAGCAGTTTGACTAGCGGGAGTACAGATACGCAGTATTTT.

This clonotype is labeled medium-sized. V and J are TRBV11-3 and TRBJ1-1, with TRBD1 as a possible D gene (6 bases). The V gene lost 5 bases and the J gene lost 7 bases, with 14 bases spanning the gap. This CDR3 spans 13 amino acids. Germline V CDR1 and CDR2: SGHNT, YENEEA. As DNA, the CDR3 is TGTGCCAGCAGCCAAAACAGGGTCGGTGAAGCTTTCTTT. Protein sequence: CASSQNRVGEAFF.

Regarding this clonotype: Given a much more abundant clone one base away, this may be a read error. The rearrangement joins TRBV28 to TRBJ1-1; no clear D. The ends were cut back, 7 bases at V and 1 base at J, with 13 bases in the middle. Germline CDR1 reads MDHEN; CDR2 reads SYDVKM. This CDR3 comprises 14 residues. The DNA of the CDR3 is TGTGCCAGCATATTAGGTTTGGAGAACACTGAAGCTTTCTTT. It codes for CASILGLENTEAFF.